This TCR beta chain was observed in a study of response to subunit inactivated influenza vaccine. Study-level findings and limits: The authors offered the suggestion that each seasonal influenza vaccination recruits few new T cells.

Looked up from germline, CDR1 is LGHDT and CDR2 is YNNKEL (reference sequence). CDR3 length: 16 amino acids. With 4 bases clipped from V and 3 bases from J, the junction kept 9 bases outside the gene matches. Via MiXCR, TCRdb re-called the RT-PCR reads, giving one row per CDR3 protein. The sample lists hundreds of thousands of distinct CDR3 sequences, 15% to 17% seen once, with around a tenth in the top ten. With respect to this clonotype: Its antigen is undetermined.

This chain joins TRBV3-1 and TRBJ2-3, with 8 bases aligning to TRBD1. The source material was PBMCs from blood, sampled 12 days after vaccination. The TCR was taken from a man in his forties or fifties who received an inactivated influenza vaccine. The CDR3 reads CASSPTGQGVTDTQYF. The CDR3 nucleotides are TGTGCCAGCAGCCCAACCGGACAGGGTGTTACAGATACGCAGTATTTT.